Below are 22 T cell receptor beta chains sequenced from a single sample in a study of ipilimumab plus nivolumab after autologous stem cell transplantation. The data were produced by immunoSEQ multiplex PCR, yet TCRdb's version contains in-frame clones alone and is incomplete. Of roughly 20,000 clones listed, around 80% are singletons. The sequencing used PBMCs, collected in a trial of ipilimumab plus nivolumab as post-transplant consolidation. The source is a male donor with diffuse large B-cell lymphoma.

The chain carries TRBV9 and TRBJ2-7; 8 bases are shared with TRBD2. Germline CDR1 SGDLS, CDR2 YYNGEE. J was trimmed by 4 bases and V by 0 bases; bases with no gene match: 6. CDR3 size: 15 residues. CDR3 DNA: TGTGCCAGCAGCGTAGCGGCGGGGGGAGGGTACGAGCAGTACTTC. Translation: CASSVAAGGGYEQYF.

The chain carries TRBV6-1 and TRBJ1-2, with D perhaps matching TRBD1 (5 bases). V shed 2 bases and J shed 1 base, with 11 bases lying between them. Germline CDR1 MNHNS, CDR2 SASEGT. The CDR3 sequence is 15 residues long. The CDR3 region is CASSEWGTGNYGYTF. The CDR3, as DNA: TGTGCCAGCAGTGAATGGGGGACGGGTAACTATGGCTACACCTTC.

The V gene is TRBV6-5, the J gene TRBJ1-2, with D tentatively TRBD1 (6 bases). Per the germline V gene, CDR1 is MNHEY and CDR2 is SVGAGI. Deletions cut 0 bases from V and 4 bases from J, with 12 bases between. The CDR3 is 15 amino acids. For the CDR3, the DNA is TGTGCCAGCAGTTACTCTCGAACAGGGCCCTATGGCTACACCTTC. It translates to CASSYSRTGPYGYTF.

This clone was recorded a few times. The chain recombines TRBV2 with TRBJ2-1; 10 nucleotides line up with TRBD2. Per germline, CDR1 SNHLY and CDR2 FYNNEI. With V trimmed by 6 bases and J by 10 bases, 15 bases remained unmatched. The length of the CDR3 is 16 residues. CDR3 amino acids: CASREASGGAGREQFF. The DNA for the CDR3 is TGTGCCAGCAGAGAGGCCAGCGGGGGGGCAGGCCGCGAGCAGTTCTTC.

This clone showed up just once. CDR3 protein: CASSYSLHSYEQYF. The CDR3 bases are TGTGCCAGCAGTTATAGCTTACATAGCTACGAGCAGTACTTC. The chain carries TRBV6-5 and TRBJ2-7; D unresolved. CDR1 is MNHEY and CDR2 is SVGAGI in the germline V gene. The V end was cut by 3 bases, the J end by 3 bases, with 12 bases between. The CDR3 has 14 amino acids.

This rearrangement joins TRBV18 to TRBJ1-1; TRBD1 agrees at 10 bases. Germline V gives CDR1 KGHSH, CDR2 LQKENI. V trimming: 2 bases; J trimming: 3 bases; junction bases outside the gene matches: 6. This CDR3 spans 16 amino acids. This CDR3 is CASSPILGQGYTEAFF. In DNA form, the CDR3 reads TGTGCCAGCTCACCAATTTTGGGACAGGGGTACACTGAAGCTTTCTTT.

The chain employs TRBV11-3 and TRBJ1-2; the match to TRBD1 covers 7 bases. This CDR3 contains 16 residues. Per the germline V gene, CDR1 is SGHNT and CDR2 is YENEEA. V was pared by 5 bases and J by 8 bases, with 17 bases of the junction left unmatched. The CDR3 sequence is CASSKTHRGGEEGYTF. CDR3 nucleotide sequence: TGTGCCAGCAGCAAGACTCACAGGGGCGGAGAGGAAGGCTACACCTTC.

The genes are TRBV7-3 and TRBJ2-3, with TRBD2 identical over 12 bases. The CDR3 spans 17 residues. V was pared by 5 bases and J by 2 bases, with 8 bases of the junction left unmatched. CDR1 is SGHTA and CDR2 is FQGTGA in the germline V gene. CDR3: CASSDRLAGAYTDTQYF. The CDR3 bases are TGTGCCAGCAGCGATAGACTAGCGGGGGCTTACACAGATACGCAGTATTTT.

Worth noting for this clone: The sample has other DNA sequences that encode this CDR3 too. The chain links TRBV5-1 to TRBJ2-7, with 10 bases identical to TRBD1. V shed 4 bases, J shed 3 bases, and the junction held 7 bases outside the gene matches. Germline V gene data show CDR1 as SGHRS and CDR2 as YFSETQ. This CDR3 contains 15 residues. The CDR3: CASSPGGTGVYEQYF. Written as DNA, the CDR3 is TGCGCCAGCAGCCCCGGTGGGACAGGGGTCTACGAGCAGTACTTC.

CDR3 region: CASSSRLGEQYF. CDR3 nucleotide sequence: TGTGCCAGTAGTTCACGTCTGGGGGAGCAGTACTTC. The chain has TRBV19 and TRBJ2-5; D may match TRBD1 or TRBD2 (5 bases each). In germline, CDR1 is LNHDA, CDR2 SQIVND (reference sequence). Between the trimmed V and J ends, which lost 5 bases and 11 bases, there was a span of 15 bases. The CDR3 spans 12 residues. The full variable domain, with the rest looked up from reference TRBV19 and TRBJ2-5, is DGGITQSPKYLFRKEGQNVTLSCEQNLNHDAMYWYRQDPGQGLRLIYYSQIVNDFQKGDIAEGYSVSREKKESFPLTVTSAQKNPTAFYLCASSSRLGEQYFGPGTRLLVL.

The CDR3 loop reads CASSLGAGGTSPLHF. The CDR3 region has the DNA TGTGCCAGCAGCTTAGGGGCTGGGGGGACCTCACCCCTCCACTTT. V is TRBV11-2 and J is TRBJ1-6; a possible D gene is TRBD1 (5 bases). CDR1 is SGHAT and CDR2 is FQNNGV in the germline V gene. Trimming took off 1 base at V and 10 bases at J, with 14 bases between the two ends. CDR3 length equals 15 residues.

The rearrangement uses TRBV6-5 and TRBJ1-5; 7 bases are a match to TRBD1. The trim removed 5 bases at V and 5 bases at J, leaving 9 bases unmatched. Looked up from germline, CDR1 is MNHEY and CDR2 is SVGAGI. The CDR3 consists of 15 residues. CDR3 sequence (DNA): TGTGCCAGCAGTCCCCGGGACAGACGGGATCAGCCCCAGCATTTT. It yields the protein CASSPRDRRDQPQHF.

The V gene is TRBV6-1, the J gene TRBJ1-5; D is unclear. There are 15 residues in the CDR3. CDR1 and CDR2 from the germline V gene are MNHNS and SASEGT. The ends were cut back, 1 base at V and 5 bases at J, with 12 bases in the middle. The CDR3 coding sequence is TGTGCCAGCAGTGAAGGAACCCCACGCGATCAGCCCCAGCATTTT. Translated: CASSEGTPRDQPQHF.

CDR3 protein: CAITGGGQWDTEAFF. The CDR3 region has the DNA TGTGCCATCACCGGTGGGGGACAATGGGACACTGAAGCTTTCTTT. The chain couples TRBV10-3 to TRBJ1-1; a weak D match, TRBD1 (6 bases). Germline-derived CDR1 and CDR2 are ENHRY and SYGVKD. The V end was cut by 7 bases, the J end by 3 bases, with 18 bases between. The CDR3 is made up of 15 amino acids.

J is TRBJ2-2 and V is TRBV5-4; 8 bases line up with TRBD2. The CDR3 spans 15 residues. The germline gives CDR1 SGHNT, CDR2 YYREEE (reference sequence). With V trimmed by 4 bases and J by 3 bases, 5 bases remained unmatched. The CDR3 bases are TGTGCCAGCAGCCACCGGGGGGGATACACCGGGGAGCTGTTTTTT. Translation gives CASSHRGGYTGELFF.

The chain combines TRBV7-9 with TRBJ2-1; TRBD2 matches 11 bases. This CDR3 is 15 amino acids long. V lost 3 bases and J lost 6; bases outside the gene matches: 4. Germline CDR1 is SEHNR and CDR2 is FQNEAQ (reference sequence). The CDR3 here is CASSFSGGAGNEQFF. The CDR3 coding sequence is TGTGCCAGCAGCTTTAGCGGGGGGGCCGGCAATGAGCAGTTCTTC.

This sequence joins TRBV5-3 and TRBJ2-2; 7 bases map to TRBD2. TRBV5-3 is an open reading frame whose function is uncertain. V lost 0 bases to trimming and J lost 5 bases; unmatched junction nucleotides: 19. The CDR3 has 20 amino acids. The CDR3 spells CARSLDGETAGPRRTGELFF. The CDR3 coding sequence is TGTGCCAGAAGCTTGGATGGGGAGACAGCGGGGCCCCGTCGAACCGGGGAGCTGTTTTTT.

This clone came up a few times. The chain joins TRBV20-1 to TRBJ2-5; a possible D gene is TRBD2 (5 bases). CDR1 and CDR2 (germline): DFQATT, SNEGSKA (reference sequence). The germline V and J ends were trimmed by 8 bases and 3 bases, with 10 bases remaining between them. The CDR3 runs to 11 residues. Written as DNA, the CDR3 is TGCAGTCGACTATTAAAAGAGACCCAGTACTTC. Its translation is CSRLLKETQYF.

This clone turned up a few times. The chain joins TRBV6-1 to TRBJ1-2; 9 bases are a match to TRBD1. Germline lookup yields CDR1 MNHNS and CDR2 SASEGT. V shed 4 bases, J shed 7 bases, and the junction held 7 bases outside the gene matches. The CDR3 covers 14 residues. CDR3 DNA: TGTGCCAGCAGTGGTCCGGGACAGGGTCTTGGCTACACCTTC. This translates into CASSGPGQGLGYTF.

This clone turned up a few times. This rearrangement joins TRBV19 to TRBJ2-7; 7 nucleotides agree with TRBD1. Germline CDR1 and CDR2: LNHDA and SQIVND (reference sequence). Trimming removed 5 bases from V and 2 bases from J; junction bases left unmatched: 9. The CDR3 is 15 amino acids. CDR3 bases: TGTGCCAGTAGTCACGTGGGACAGCCTCCCTACGAGCAGTACTTC. Amino acids: CASSHVGQPPYEQYF.

The chain has TRBV19 and TRBJ1-5; D is perhaps TRBD1 (5 bases). V was clipped by 6 bases and J by 2 bases, with 23 bases between them. The CDR3 has 18 residues. Per germline, CDR1 LNHDA and CDR2 SQIVND (reference sequence). The CDR3 coding sequence is TGTGCCAGTAGACCGCTAGGAACTGGGGCTGGGGGCAATCAGCCCCAGCATTTT. As protein: CASRPLGTGAGGNQPQHF. The entire variable domain, with the rest obtained from reference TRBV19 and TRBJ1-5, is as follows: DGGITQSPKYLFRKEGQNVTLSCEQNLNHDAMYWYRQDPGQGLRLIYYSQIVNDFQKGDIAEGYSVSREKKESFPLTVTSAQKNPTAFYLCASRPLGTGAGGNQPQHFGDGTRLSIL.

This clone was observed many times. The rearrangement links TRBV30 to TRBJ1-1; the D is unclear. Germline V gives CDR1 GTSNPN, CDR2 SVGIG (reference sequence). The CDR3 has 11 residues. Trimming removed 0 bases at V and 6 bases at J, with 5 bases between. CDR3 amino acids: CAWSVLAEAFF. As DNA, the CDR3 is TGTGCCTGGAGTGTACTGGCTGAAGCTTTCTTT.